A single sample is the source of the 4 T cell receptor beta chains below, sequenced in a study of cytomegalovirus exposure and HLA in healthy donors. Researchers ran the PCR with 60 Vbeta and 13 Jbeta primers. Sequenced by immunoSEQ multiplex PCR; TCRdb stores in-frame clones only, minus some. The sample has about 120,000 clones, 75% seen once; the top ten hold 2.9%. Sequencing used PBMCs. These receptors were taken from a woman aged 40 to 49 in good health and CMV-seropositive.

The chain couples TRBV14 to TRBJ2-2; D might be TRBD1 (6 bases). This CDR3 spans 14 amino acids. V lost 4 bases to trimming and J lost 7 bases, with 13 bases between them. Germline V gives CDR1 SGHDN, CDR2 FVKESK. The CDR3 DNA is TGTGCCAGCAGCCCAACAGGGTTAGGCGGGGAGCTGTTTTTT. Translation gives CASSPTGLGGELFF. The variable domain in full, completed from reference TRBV14 and TRBJ2-2, reads EAGVTQFPSHSVIEKGQTVTLRCDPISGHDNLYWYRRVMGKEIKFLLHFVKESKQDESGMPNNRFLAERTGGTYSTLKVQPAELEDSGVYFCASSPTGLGGELFFGEGSRLTVL.

This clone was counted a few times. This chain uses TRBV5-4 with TRBJ2-1, with 14 nucleotides matching TRBD2. The CDR3 has 17 residues. The ends lost 1 base at V and 10 bases at J; junction bases unmatched: 10. Germline CDR1 and CDR2: SGHNT and YYREEE (reference sequence). CDR3 region: CASSLWLTSGGAGEQFF. The CDR3, as DNA: TGTGCCAGCAGCTTGTGGCTGACTAGCGGGGGGGCGGGAGAGCAGTTCTTC.

The chain couples TRBV6-1 to TRBJ1-1, with D uncertain. Germline V lookup: CDR1 MNHNS, CDR2 SASEGT. This CDR3 is 14 amino acids long. V lost 2 bases and J 1 base, leaving 8 bases between the germline ends. CDR3 sequence: CASSEFEWNTEAFF. The CDR3 nucleotides are TGTGCCAGCAGTGAATTCGAGTGGAACACTGAAGCTTTCTTT.

Concerning this clone: An end of the junction differs from the germline gene, which may be a read error. V usage is TRBV6-6 and J usage is TRBJ1-6; no clear D. Germline V gene data show CDR1 as MNHNY and CDR2 as SVGAGI (reference sequence). The CDR3 spans 15 residues. The CDR3 bases are TGTGCCAGCAGTTACGGTGAGCCCGCGGGGTCACCCCTCAACTTT. Translation: CASSYGEPAGSPLNF.